Below are 14 T cell receptor beta chains sequenced from a single sample in a study of blood T cells in healthy people across ages. Primers used in a second PCR of roughly 6 to 11 cycles were a sample-barcoded 5' primer and a J-beta primer mix. A single record per CDR3 protein comes from TCRdb applying MiXCR to the 5' RACE reads. The sample lists around 1,500,000 distinct CDR3 sequences, roughly 45% occurring once. Material for sequencing was blood. The receptors stem from a woman aged 18 to 35 in good health.

A few counts support this clonotype. The chain combines TRBV20-1 with TRBJ2-1; D perhaps matches TRBD2 (6 bases). The CDR3 covers 13 residues. Per the germline V gene, CDR1 is DFQATT and CDR2 is SNEGSKA (reference sequence). With 2 bases removed from V and 10 bases from J, the gap between germline ends came to 15 bases. The CDR3 region has the DNA TGCAGTGCTAGACCGGAGGGAATGAGGGAGCAGTTCTTC. This sequence encodes CSARPEGMREQFF.

The rearrangement uses TRBV29-1 and TRBJ1-1; D ambiguous. The CDR3 has 13 residues. From germline, CDR1 is SQVTM and CDR2 ANQGSEA. V lost 0 bases and J 0 bases, leaving 5 bases between the germline ends. In DNA form, the CDR3 reads TGCAGCGTTGAAGAGGGCGTGAACACTGAAGCTTTCTTT. Translating it yields CSVEEGVNTEAFF.

This chain links TRBV7-2 with TRBJ2-5, with 9 bases matching TRBD2. Trimming took 5 bases from V and 0 from J; bases not matched to a gene: 7. CDR3 length: 16 residues. CDR1 and CDR2 from the germline V gene are SGHTA and FQGNSA. Written as DNA, the CDR3 is TGTGCCAGCAGCCGTCGACTAGCGGAGTACCAAGAGACCCAGTACTTC. It translates to CASSRRLAEYQETQYF.

The rearrangement uses TRBV12-3 or TRBV12-4 and TRBJ1-1, with 7 bases fitting TRBD1. This CDR3 region has 12 residues. Trimming cost V 4 bases and J 12 bases; bases outside gene matches: 8. The chain's CDR3 is CASSSGDRVTFF. In nucleotides, the CDR3 is TGTGCCAGCAGTTCCGGTGACAGGGTAACTTTCTTT.

This clonotype was observed a handful of times. The V gene is TRBV29-1, the J gene TRBJ2-1; D gene uncertain. Germline values: CDR1 SQVTM, CDR2 ANQGSEA. The V gene lost 7 bases and the J gene lost 3 bases, with 10 bases spanning the gap. The CDR3 is 12 amino acids. CDR3 protein: CSGSEGYNEQFF. The CDR3, as DNA: TGCAGCGGAAGTGAAGGCTACAATGAGCAGTTCTTC.

The sample holds a few counts of this clonotype. The J gene is TRBJ2-3, the V gene TRBV10-3; a weak D match, TRBD1 (5 bases). V dropped 0 bases and J dropped 1 base, with 8 bases sitting between them. This CDR3 has 15 residues. CDR1 is ENHRY, CDR2 SYGVKD, per germline. CDR3 residues: CAISESAGRTDTQYF. The CDR3 bases are TGTGCCATCAGTGAGTCGGCAGGGCGCACAGATACGCAGTATTTT.

This chain connects TRBV30 to TRBJ2-5; 8 nucleotides agree with TRBD1. The J call is in doubt because the DNA end fits TRBJ2-7 better. CDR1 and CDR2 from the germline V gene are GTSNPN and SVGIG (reference sequence). CDR3 length: 13 amino acids. CDR3 DNA sequence: TGTGCCTGGAGTGGCGGGACAGGCTACGAGCAGTACTTC. Protein sequence: CAWSGGTGYEQYF.

This clonotype was recorded many times. The rearrangement links TRBV5-1 to TRBJ2-2; D not certain. V dropped 3 bases and J dropped 1 base, with 7 bases sitting between them. The CDR3 consists of 14 residues. Germline V gene lookup returns CDR1 SGHRS and CDR2 YFSETQ. CDR3 coding DNA: TGCGCCAGCAGCTGGAAGGGGAACACCGGGGAGCTGTTTTTT. Its protein product is CASSWKGNTGELFF.

The J gene is TRBJ2-1, the V gene TRBV20-1; 13 bases agree with TRBD2. Germline-derived CDR1 and CDR2 are DFQATT and SNEGSKA (reference sequence). J was trimmed by 10 bases and V by 0 bases; bases with no gene match: 9. The CDR3 runs to 16 residues. The CDR3 loop is CSARDSRTSGSREQFF. CDR3 DNA: TGCAGTGCTAGAGACTCTAGGACTAGCGGGAGTCGGGAGCAGTTCTTC.

This clonotype showed up just once. The chain combines TRBV6-5 with TRBJ2-7, with D possibly called TRBD1 or TRBD2 (5 bases each). This CDR3 region has 15 residues. CDR1 MNHEY and CDR2 SVGAGI come from the germline V gene. The V end lost 6 bases, the J end lost 0 bases, and 15 bases lay between the germline ends. Here the CDR3 reads CASSPLGRDSYEQYF. CDR3 nucleotides: TGTGCCAGCAGCCCGTTGGGACGGGACTCCTACGAGCAGTACTTC.

V and J are TRBV10-3 and TRBJ2-3; 10 nucleotides agree with TRBD2. The length of the CDR3 is 16 residues. Losses at the gene ends were 4 bases for V and 6 bases for J; bases not matched to a gene: 10. Germline V gene sequence: CDR1 ENHRY, CDR2 SYGVKD. CDR3 bases: TGTGCCATCAGTGGAGGACTAGCGGCTTCAGAGGATACGCAGTATTTT. It encodes CAISGGLAASEDTQYF.

As concerns this clonotype: Sequence at one end of the junction differs from germline and may be a read error. The chain has TRBV14 and TRBJ2-1; 7 nucleotides align to TRBD1. CDR1 SGHDN and CDR2 FVKESK come from the germline V gene. The CDR3 covers 16 residues. CDR3 nucleotide sequence: TGTGCCAGCAGCCAAGCCTGGGACAGCTCCTGCAATGAGCAGTTCTTC. Protein product: CASSQAWDSSCNEQFF.

The V and J genes are TRBV7-9 and TRBJ1-2; D call uncertain. Germline V gives CDR1 SEHNR, CDR2 FQNEAQ (reference sequence). V was clipped by 7 bases and J by 7 bases, with 13 bases between them. The CDR3 totals 12 residues. Written as DNA, the CDR3 is TGTGCCAGCATCCCAGGATTAGTTGGCTACACCTTC. This sequence encodes CASIPGLVGYTF.

In the case of this clonotype: A read error may account for a junction end that differs from germline. The gene calls are TRBV27 and TRBJ2-2; the D gene is possibly TRBD1 (5 bases). The CDR3 extends over 17 amino acids. Germline lookup yields CDR1 MNHEY and CDR2 SMNVEV (reference sequence). CDR3 nucleotide sequence: TGTGCCTGCAGTTTATATGTGGCAGGGTTGGTCACCGGGGAGCTGTTTTTT. This encodes CACSLYVAGLVTGELFF.